What follows is one T cell receptor (beta chain) and its context. This record comes from a study of T cell responses to AZD1222 COVID-19 vaccine. Study information: Second-dose timings of about 4 or about 12 weeks were pooled.

Here immunoSEQ multiplex PCR was the method, and the copy in TCRdb shows in-frame clones only, minus some. The profile shows around 130,000 clones, roughly 94% of them singletons. The clonotype comes from an adult in good health. The sequenced sample was peripheral blood, obtained on day 0 of AZD1222 vaccination.

CDR3 sequence reads: CASSLGQRPNQPQHF. CDR3 DNA sequence: TGTGCCAGCAGCTTGGGGCAGCGCCCCAATCAGCCCCAGCATTTT. The chain joins TRBV5-6 to TRBJ1-5; D remains unclear. Trimming removed 0 bases from V and 3 bases from J, with 10 bases in between. The CDR3 runs to 15 residues. The germline V gene encodes CDR1 SGHDT and CDR2 YYEEEE.